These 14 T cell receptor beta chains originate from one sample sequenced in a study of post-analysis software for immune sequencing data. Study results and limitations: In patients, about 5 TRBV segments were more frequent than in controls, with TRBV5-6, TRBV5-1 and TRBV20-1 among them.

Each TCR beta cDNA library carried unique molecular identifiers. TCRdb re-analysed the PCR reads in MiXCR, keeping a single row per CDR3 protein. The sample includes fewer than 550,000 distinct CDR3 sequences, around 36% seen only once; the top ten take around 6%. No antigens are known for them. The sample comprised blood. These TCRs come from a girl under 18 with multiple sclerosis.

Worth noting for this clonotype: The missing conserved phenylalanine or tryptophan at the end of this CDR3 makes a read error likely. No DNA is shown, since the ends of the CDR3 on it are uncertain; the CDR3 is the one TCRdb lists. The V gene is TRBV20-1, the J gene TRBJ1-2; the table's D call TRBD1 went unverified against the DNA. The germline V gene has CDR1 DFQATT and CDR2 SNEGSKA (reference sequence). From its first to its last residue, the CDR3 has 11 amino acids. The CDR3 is CSVGTRGGYTC.

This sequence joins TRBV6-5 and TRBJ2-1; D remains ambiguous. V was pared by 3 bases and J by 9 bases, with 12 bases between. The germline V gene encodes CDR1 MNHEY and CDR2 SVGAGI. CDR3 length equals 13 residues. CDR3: CASSYIPRVEQFF. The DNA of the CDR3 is TGTGCCAGCAGTTATATCCCCCGCGTTGAGCAGTTCTTC.

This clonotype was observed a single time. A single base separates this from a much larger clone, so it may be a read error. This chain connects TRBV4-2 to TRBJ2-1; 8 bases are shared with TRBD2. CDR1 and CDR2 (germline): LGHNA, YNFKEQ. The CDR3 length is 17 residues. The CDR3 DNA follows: TGTGCCAACAGCCAAGATCGGGGTAGCGGGGTGTACAATGAGCAGTTCTTC. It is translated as CANSQDRGSGVYNEQFF.

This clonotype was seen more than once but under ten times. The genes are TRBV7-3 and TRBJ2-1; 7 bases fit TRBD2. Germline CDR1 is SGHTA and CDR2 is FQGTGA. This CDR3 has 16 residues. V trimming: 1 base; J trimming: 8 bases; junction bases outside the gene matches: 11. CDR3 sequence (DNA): TGTGCCAGCAGCTTAATCGGGGGGTTAACTCTGCATGAGCAGTTCTTC. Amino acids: CASSLIGGLTLHEQFF.

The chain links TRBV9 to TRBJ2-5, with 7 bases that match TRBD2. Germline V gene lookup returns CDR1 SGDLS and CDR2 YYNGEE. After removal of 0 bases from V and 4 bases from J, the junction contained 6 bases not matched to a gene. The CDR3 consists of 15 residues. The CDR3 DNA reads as TGTGCCAGCAGCGTAGGCGGGGGATACATAGAGACCCAGTACTTC. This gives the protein CASSVGGGYIETQYF.

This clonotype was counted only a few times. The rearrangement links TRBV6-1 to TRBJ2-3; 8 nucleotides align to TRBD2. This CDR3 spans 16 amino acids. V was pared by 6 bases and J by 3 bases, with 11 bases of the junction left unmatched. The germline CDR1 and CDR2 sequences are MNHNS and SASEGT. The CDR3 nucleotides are TGTGCCAGCAGGCCCCTGGGACTAGGAGGAACAGATACGCAGTATTTT. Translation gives CASRPLGLGGTDTQYF.

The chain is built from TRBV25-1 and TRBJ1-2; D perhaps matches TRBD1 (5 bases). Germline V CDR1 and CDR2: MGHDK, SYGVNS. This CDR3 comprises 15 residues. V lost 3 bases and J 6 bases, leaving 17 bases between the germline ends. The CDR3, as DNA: TGTGCCAGCAGTGATCGACAGAAGACAAGGGATGGCTACACCTTC. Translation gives CASSDRQKTRDGYTF.

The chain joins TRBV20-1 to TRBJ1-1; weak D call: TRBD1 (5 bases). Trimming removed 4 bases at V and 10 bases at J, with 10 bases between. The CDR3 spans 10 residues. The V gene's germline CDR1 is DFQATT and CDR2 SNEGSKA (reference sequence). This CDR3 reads CSAKSGGAFF. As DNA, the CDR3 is TGCAGTGCTAAGAGCGGGGGAGCTTTCTTT.

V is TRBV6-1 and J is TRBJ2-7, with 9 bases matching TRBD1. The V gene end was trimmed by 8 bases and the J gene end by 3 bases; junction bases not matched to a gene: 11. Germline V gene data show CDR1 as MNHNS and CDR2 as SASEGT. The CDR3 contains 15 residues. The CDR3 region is CASVRLGQGSYEQYF. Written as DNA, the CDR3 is TGTGCCAGCGTCCGTCTGGGACAGGGAAGCTACGAGCAGTACTTC.

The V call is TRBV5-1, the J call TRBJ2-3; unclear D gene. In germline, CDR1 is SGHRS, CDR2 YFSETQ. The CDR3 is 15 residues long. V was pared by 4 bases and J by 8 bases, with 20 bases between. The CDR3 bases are TGCGCCAGCAGCCAGGATGTATCGACCCTGGGTACGCAGTATTTT. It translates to CASSQDVSTLGTQYF.

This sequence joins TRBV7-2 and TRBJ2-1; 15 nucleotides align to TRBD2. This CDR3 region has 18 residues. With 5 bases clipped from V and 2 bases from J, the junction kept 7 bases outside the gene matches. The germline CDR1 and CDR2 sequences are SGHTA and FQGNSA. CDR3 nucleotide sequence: TGTGCCAGCAGCGTGGGACTAGCGGGGGGAGGGACCTACAATGAGCAGTTCTTC. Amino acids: CASSVGLAGGGTYNEQFF.

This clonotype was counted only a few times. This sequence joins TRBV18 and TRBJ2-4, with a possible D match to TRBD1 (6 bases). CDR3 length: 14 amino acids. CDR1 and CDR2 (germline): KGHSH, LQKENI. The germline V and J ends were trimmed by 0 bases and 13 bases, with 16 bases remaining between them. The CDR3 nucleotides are TGTGCCAGCTCACCACCCCGGGACACCCTCGGGCAGTACTTC. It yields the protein CASSPPRDTLGQYF.

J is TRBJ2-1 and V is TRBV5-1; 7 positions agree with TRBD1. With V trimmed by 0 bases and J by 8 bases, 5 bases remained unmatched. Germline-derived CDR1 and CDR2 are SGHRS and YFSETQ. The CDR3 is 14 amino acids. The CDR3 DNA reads TGCGCCAGCAGCTTGGTTGACAGGGACGATGAGCAGTTCTTC. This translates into CASSLVDRDDEQFF.

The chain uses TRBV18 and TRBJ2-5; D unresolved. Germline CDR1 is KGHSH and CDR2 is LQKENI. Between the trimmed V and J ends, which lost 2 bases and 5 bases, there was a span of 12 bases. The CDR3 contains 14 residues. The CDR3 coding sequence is TGTGCCAGCTCACCAAACTTCCCTGGGGAGACCCAGTACTTC. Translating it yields CASSPNFPGETQYF.